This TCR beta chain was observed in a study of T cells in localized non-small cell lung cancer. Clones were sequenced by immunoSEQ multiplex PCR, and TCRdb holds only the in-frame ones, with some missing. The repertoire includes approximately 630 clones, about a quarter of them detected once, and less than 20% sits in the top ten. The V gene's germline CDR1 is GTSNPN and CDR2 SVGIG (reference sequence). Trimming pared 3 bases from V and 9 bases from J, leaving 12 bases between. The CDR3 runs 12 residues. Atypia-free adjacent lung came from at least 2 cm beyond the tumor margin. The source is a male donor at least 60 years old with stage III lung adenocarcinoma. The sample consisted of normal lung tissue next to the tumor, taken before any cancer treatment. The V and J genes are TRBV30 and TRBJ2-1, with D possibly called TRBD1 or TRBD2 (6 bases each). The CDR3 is CAWREGHGEQFF. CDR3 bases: TGTGCCTGGAGGGAGGGACACGGTGAGCAGTTCTTC.